This T cell receptor beta chain was captured in a study of cytomegalovirus exposure and HLA in healthy donors. The PCR contained 60 Vbeta and 13 Jbeta primers. The method was immunoSEQ multiplex PCR; TCRdb's version includes in-frame clones alone and lacks a portion of them. The data show roughly 140,000 clones, around a tenth seen once. This CDR3 spans 12 amino acids. Germline V gene data show CDR1 as MDHEN and CDR2 as SYDVKM. Trimming removed 2 bases at V and 9 bases at J, with 8 bases between. This clone was detected only a few times. Sequenced: PBMCs. The TCR sequence derives from a male donor in good health and CMV-seronegative. The V and J genes are TRBV28 and TRBJ2-1; perhaps TRBD2 as D (5 bases). DNA of the CDR3: TGTGCCAGCAGTTTAAGCGGAGGTGAGCAGTTCTTC. Amino acid sequence: CASSLSGGEQFF.